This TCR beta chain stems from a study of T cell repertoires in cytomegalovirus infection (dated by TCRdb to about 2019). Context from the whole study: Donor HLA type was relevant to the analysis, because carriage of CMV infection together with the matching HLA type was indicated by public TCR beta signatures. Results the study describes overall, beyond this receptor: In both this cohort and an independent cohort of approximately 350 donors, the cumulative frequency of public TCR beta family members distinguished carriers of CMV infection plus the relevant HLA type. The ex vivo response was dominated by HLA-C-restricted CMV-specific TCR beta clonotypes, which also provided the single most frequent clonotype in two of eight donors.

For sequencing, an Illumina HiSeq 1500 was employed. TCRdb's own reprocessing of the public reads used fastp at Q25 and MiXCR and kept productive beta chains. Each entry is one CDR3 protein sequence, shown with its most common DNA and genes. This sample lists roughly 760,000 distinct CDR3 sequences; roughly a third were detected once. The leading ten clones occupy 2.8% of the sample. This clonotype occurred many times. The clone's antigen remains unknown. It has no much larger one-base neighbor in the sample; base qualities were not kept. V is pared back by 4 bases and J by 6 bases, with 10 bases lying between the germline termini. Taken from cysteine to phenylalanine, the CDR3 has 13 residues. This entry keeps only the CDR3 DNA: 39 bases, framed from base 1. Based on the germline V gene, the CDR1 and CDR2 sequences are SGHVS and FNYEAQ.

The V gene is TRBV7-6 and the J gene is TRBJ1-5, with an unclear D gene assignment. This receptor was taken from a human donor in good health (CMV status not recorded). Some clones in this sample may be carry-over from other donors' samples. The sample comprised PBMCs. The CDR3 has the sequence CASSSGWGQPQHF. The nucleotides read TGTGCCAGCAGCTCGGGTTGGGGTCAGCCCCAGCATTTT.